These 27 T cell receptor beta chains originate from one sample sequenced in a study of blood T cell repertoires in COVID-19. The data were produced by immunoSEQ multiplex PCR, yet TCRdb's version contains in-frame clones alone and is incomplete. This sample has 130,000 to 150,000 clones, with over 60% found just once. Material for sequencing was peripheral blood. These receptors were obtained from a man older than 75 with acute or convalescent COVID-19.

This chain links TRBV5-1 with TRBJ1-4; D is perhaps TRBD1 (6 bases). Germline V lookup: CDR1 SGHRS, CDR2 YFSETQ. V was pared by 1 base and J by 7 bases, with 11 bases between. The CDR3 length is 14 residues. This chain's CDR3 is CASSLQGISEKLFF. In DNA form, the CDR3 reads TGCGCCAGCAGCTTGCAGGGGATAAGTGAAAAACTGTTTTTT.

This clone turned up a few times. The chain couples TRBV5-1 to TRBJ1-3; TRBD1 might be the D (5 bases). The ends were cut back, 3 bases at V and 9 bases at J, with 10 bases in the middle. In germline, CDR1 is SGHRS, CDR2 YFSETQ. The CDR3 contains 12 residues. CDR3 loop: CASSSTGGTIYF. The DNA of the CDR3 is TGCGCCAGCAGCTCGACCGGGGGCACCATATATTTT.

The chain is built from TRBV11-2 and TRBJ1-5; 7 positions agree with TRBD1. With 5 bases clipped from V and 11 bases from J, the junction kept 9 bases outside the gene matches. The CDR3 is made up of 13 amino acids. CDR1 is SGHAT, CDR2 FQNNGV, per germline. The CDR3 protein is CASSLQGGQAQHF. For the CDR3, the DNA is TGTGCCAGCAGCCTCCAGGGGGGCCAGGCCCAGCATTTT.

V usage is TRBV7-2 and J usage is TRBJ1-5; D call uncertain. The CDR3 is made up of 13 amino acids. The germline gives CDR1 SGHTA, CDR2 FQGNSA. V was pared by 5 bases and J by 8 bases, with 13 bases between. The CDR3 here is CASSPGNMEPQHF. The CDR3 nucleotides read TGTGCCAGCAGCCCGGGGAATATGGAGCCCCAGCATTTT. The full variable domain, rest sourced from reference TRBV7-2 and TRBJ1-5, is GAGVSQSPSNKVTEKGKDVELRCDPISGHTALYWYRQSLGQGLEFLIYFQGNSAPDKSGLPSDRFSAERTGGSVSTLTIQRTQQEDSAVYLCASSPGNMEPQHFGDGTRLSIL.

In DNA, the CDR3 is TGTGCCAGCAGGAAAGGACAGAGCACAGATACGCAGTATTTT. This codes for CASRKGQSTDTQYF. The V gene is TRBV6-5, the J gene TRBJ2-3; a weak D match, TRBD1 (6 bases). Trimming cost V 6 bases and J 0 bases, with 10 bases left between them. The CDR3 is 14 residues long. The germline gives CDR1 MNHEY, CDR2 SVGAGI.

CDR3 nucleotide sequence: TGTGCCAGTAAGGGACAGGGGAACACCGGGGAGCTGTTTTTT. This encodes CASKGQGNTGELFF. The chain employs TRBV27 and TRBJ2-2; 9 nucleotides match TRBD1. The CDR3 length is 14 residues. The germline gives CDR1 MNHEY, CDR2 SMNVEV (reference sequence). Trimming at V came to 9 bases and at J to 1 base, leaving 3 bases not matched to a gene.

The CDR3 DNA is TGCGCCAGCAGTGGGGGCGCAACTAATGAAAAACTGTTTTTT. This encodes CASSGGATNEKLFF. The V and J genes are TRBV5-1 and TRBJ1-4; D is perhaps TRBD1 (6 bases). This CDR3 comprises 14 residues. Trimming cost V 5 bases and J 0 bases, with 8 bases left between them. CDR1 and CDR2 from the germline V gene are SGHRS and YFSETQ.

The chain has TRBV7-2 and TRBJ1-1; D not certain. The V gene lost 7 bases and the J gene lost 0 bases, with 9 bases spanning the gap. This CDR3 contains 13 residues. CDR1 is SGHTA and CDR2 is FQGNSA in the germline V gene. The CDR3 loop is CASTISVNTEAFF. DNA for the CDR3: TGTGCCAGCACGATCTCAGTGAACACTGAAGCTTTCTTT.

The chain combines TRBV19 with TRBJ1-5; D remains unclear. The CDR3 is 15 amino acids. V lost 2 bases to trimming and J lost 1 base, with 9 bases between them. Germline CDR1 reads LNHDA; CDR2 reads SQIVND (reference sequence). The CDR3 here is CASSIRSQSNQPQHF. The CDR3 DNA reads as TGTGCCAGTAGTATAAGGTCACAGAGCAATCAGCCCCAGCATTTT.

The chain is built from TRBV10-3 and TRBJ1-1, with D possibly matching TRBD1 (6 bases). The length of the CDR3 is 12 residues. Trimming stripped 5 bases from V and 5 bases from J, with 9 bases between. The germline CDR1 and CDR2 sequences are ENHRY and SYGVKD. CDR3 in DNA: TGTGCCATCAGTACAGGGTTGACTGAAGCTTTCTTT. This codes for CAISTGLTEAFF.

This chain uses TRBV6-5 with TRBJ1-4, with D possibly being TRBD1 (6 bases). This CDR3 has 15 amino acids. Trimming removed 0 bases at V and 7 bases at J, with 12 bases between. The germline gives CDR1 MNHEY, CDR2 SVGAGI. This chain's CDR3 is CASSYSAGAGEKLFF. CDR3 sequence (DNA): TGTGCCAGCAGTTACTCGGCGGGGGCTGGTGAAAAACTGTTTTTT.

The chain carries TRBV2 and TRBJ2-5, with D possibly TRBD1 on 5 matching bases. Germline CDR1 reads SNHLY; CDR2 reads FYNNEI. The ends were cut back, 4 bases at V and 4 bases at J, with 13 bases in the middle. The CDR3 spans 14 residues. The CDR3 DNA reads as TGTGCCAGCAGTGCAGGGCGCGCGGCAGAGACCCAGTACTTC. Translation: CASSAGRAAETQYF.

This rearrangement joins TRBV19 to TRBJ1-4, with 8 nucleotides matching TRBD1. The V and J ends lost 6 bases and 8 bases, in that order; junction bases with no gene match: 8. The CDR3 spans 14 residues. Germline V gene lookup returns CDR1 LNHDA and CDR2 SQIVND (reference sequence). The CDR3 DNA follows: TGTGCCAGTAGAACAACAGGGGGACGAGAAAAACTGTTTTTT. Residues: CASRTTGGREKLFF.

The chain combines TRBV15 with TRBJ2-7; 7 nucleotides agree with TRBD1. V gave up 5 bases and J gave up 0 bases; unmatched junction bases: 4. CDR3 length: 14 amino acids. CDR1 and CDR2 (germline): LNHNV, YYDKDF (reference sequence). CDR3: CATSGQVSSYEQYF. The CDR3 bases are TGTGCCACCAGCGGACAGGTCTCCTCCTACGAGCAGTACTTC.

The chain carries TRBV5-4 and TRBJ2-3; D is uncertain. The CDR3 runs 14 residues. V was pared by 2 bases and J by 2 bases, with 9 bases between. From germline, CDR1 is SGHNT and CDR2 YYREEE (reference sequence). CDR3 loop: CASSLITYTDTQYF. In DNA, the CDR3 is TGTGCCAGCAGCTTAATAACCTACACAGATACGCAGTATTTT.

The chain joins TRBV2 to TRBJ1-4; possible D gene TRBD1, 5 bases. The V and J ends lost 7 bases and 4 bases respectively, with 10 bases between them. The CDR3 consists of 13 residues. CDR1 and CDR2 (germline): SNHLY, FYNNEI. This CDR3 is CASKGVLNEKLFF. The CDR3 coding sequence is TGTGCCAGCAAAGGGGTCCTTAATGAAAAACTGTTTTTT.

The V gene is TRBV5-6, the J gene TRBJ2-7, with D perhaps TRBD2 (5 bases). This CDR3 is 15 amino acids long. The germline CDR1 and CDR2 sequences are SGHDT and YYEEEE. The germline V and J ends were trimmed by 0 bases and 3 bases, with 13 bases remaining between them. CDR3 DNA sequence: TGTGCCAGCAGCTTGGCGGGATCAACTATCTACGAGCAGTACTTC. This sequence encodes CASSLAGSTIYEQYF.

The J gene is TRBJ1-2, the V gene TRBV5-4; tentatively, D is TRBD1 (6 bases). With 5 bases removed from V and 4 bases from J, the gap between germline ends came to 15 bases. The germline V gene encodes CDR1 SGHNT and CDR2 YYREEE (reference sequence). This CDR3 has 14 amino acids. The CDR3 nucleotides are TGTGCCAGCAGAACCGAGACAGGAGTCTATGGCTACACCTTC. This encodes CASRTETGVYGYTF.

The chain has TRBV2 and TRBJ2-7, with D uncertain. This CDR3 has 16 residues. The germline CDR1 and CDR2 sequences are SNHLY and FYNNEI. Trimming cost V 7 bases and J 2 bases, with 21 bases left between them. The CDR3 is CASILGGIPKTYEQYF. DNA of the CDR3: TGTGCCAGCATCCTCGGCGGAATTCCGAAGACCTACGAGCAGTACTTC.

The chain joins TRBV7-8 to TRBJ2-7; 7 bases align to TRBD2. V was pared by 5 bases and J by 0 bases, with 4 bases of the junction left unmatched. Germline lookup yields CDR1 SGHVS and CDR2 FQNEAQ. This CDR3 has 14 residues. The CDR3 loop is CASSTGTNSYEQYF. The CDR3 region has the DNA TGTGCCAGCAGCACCGGGACTAACTCCTACGAGCAGTACTTC.

J is TRBJ1-1 and V is TRBV2, with unresolved D. This CDR3 spans 14 amino acids. From germline, CDR1 is SNHLY and CDR2 FYNNEI. V was shortened by 3 bases and J by 1 base, with 9 bases between the two germline ends. The CDR3, as DNA: TGTGCCAGCAGTGACGGGGTGGGGAACACTGAAGCTTTCTTT. Translating it yields CASSDGVGNTEAFF.

This clone was observed a single time. V usage is TRBV29-1 and J usage is TRBJ1-6; no firm D call. In germline, CDR1 is SQVTM, CDR2 ANQGSEA. Between the trimmed V and J ends, which lost 8 bases and 11 bases, there was a span of 13 bases. CDR3 length: 11 residues. CDR3 sequence: CSPPPVAPLHF. The DNA of the CDR3 is TGCAGCCCCCCACCCGTAGCACCCCTCCACTTT.

V is TRBV6-2 or TRBV6-3 and J is TRBJ2-3; TRBD1 matches at 9 bases. Germline lookup yields CDR1 MNHEY and CDR2 SVGEGT. The J segment lost 2 bases and the V segment lost 4 bases, leaving 4 bases of the junction unmatched. The CDR3 sequence is 15 residues long. CDR3 in DNA: TGTGCCAGCAGTTCGGGGACAGGGTACACAGATACGCAGTATTTT. Encoded protein: CASSSGTGYTDTQYF.

This clone was seen once. This chain joins TRBV20-1 and TRBJ1-5; TRBD1 matches 7 bases. Trimming removed 4 bases from V and 7 bases from J; junction bases left unmatched: 1. CDR3 length: 11 residues. Germline lookup yields CDR1 DFQATT and CDR2 SNEGSKA (reference sequence). The CDR3: CSATGGQPQHF. The CDR3 region has the DNA TGCAGTGCTACAGGGGGGCAGCCCCAGCATTTT.

The genes are TRBV5-6 and TRBJ2-7; D gene uncertain. Trimming left V 6 bases short and J 2 bases short, with 21 bases between. Germline V gene data show CDR1 as SGHDT and CDR2 as YYEEEE. CDR3 length equals 16 residues. The CDR3 here is CASTVFTSTRTYEQYF. Here the CDR3 DNA reads TGTGCCAGCACCGTTTTCACATCCACCAGGACCTACGAGCAGTACTTC.

CDR3 residues: CASSQGGPWPTEAFF. The CDR3 bases are TGCGCCAGCAGCCAAGGGGGCCCATGGCCCACTGAAGCTTTCTTT. This sequence joins TRBV4-3 and TRBJ1-1, with TRBD1 as a possible D gene (5 bases). Germline assignment: CDR1 LGHNA and CDR2 YSLEER. This CDR3 has 15 residues. Deletions cut 1 base from V and 4 bases from J, with 13 bases between.

This rearrangement joins TRBV15 to TRBJ2-7, with D perhaps TRBD1 (7 bases). The CDR3 sequence is 17 residues long. Germline values: CDR1 LNHNV, CDR2 YYDKDF (reference sequence). The ends were cut back, 0 bases at V and 6 bases at J, with 21 bases in the middle. In DNA, the CDR3 is TGTGCCACCAGCAGAGATAGAGGAAGGAGGCAGGGGGGCGAGCAGTACTTC. Its translation is CATSRDRGRRQGGEQYF.